This entry lists 5 T cell receptor beta chains sequenced from one sample in a study of cytomegalovirus exposure and HLA in healthy donors (dated by TCRdb to about 2017). The method behind the library was the immunoSEQ multiplex PCR assay. For the multiplex PCR, a mixture combining 60 forward primers for TCR Vbeta segments and 13 reverse primers for TCR Jbeta segments was used. TCRdb holds this immuneACCESS table with in-frame rearrangements only. Some clones are missing; in checked studies, unresolved V genes explain under half, and the rest has no known cause. The sample contains 95,000 to 150,000 clones, 70% to 80% of them found a single time. Roughly 4% of the sample goes to the ten largest clones. The sequenced sample consisted of PBMCs. These receptor sequences come from a man in his forties in good health and CMV-seronegative.

The rearrangement links TRBV7-6 to TRBJ2-1, with 9 nucleotides matching TRBD2. In germline, CDR1 is SGHVS, CDR2 FNYEAQ. The V segment lost 6 bases and the J segment 6 bases; nucleotides outside the gene matches: 6. This CDR3 is built from 14 residues. The CDR3 sequence: CASSGGGASNEQFF. The CDR3 nucleotides are TGTGCCAGCAGTGGCGGGGGGGCCAGCAATGAGCAGTTCTTC.

This chain links TRBV19 with TRBJ2-7; 11 positions match TRBD2. Trimming at V came to 3 bases and at J to 4 bases, leaving 11 bases not matched to a gene. This CDR3 spans 17 amino acids. Germline CDR1 and CDR2: LNHDA and SQIVND (reference sequence). CDR3 DNA sequence: TGTGCCAGTAGTATCGCCAATCCGGGACTAGCGGCTTACGAGCAGTACTTC. This translates into CASSIANPGLAAYEQYF.

This clone appeared once. The rearrangement joins TRBV4-3 to TRBJ1-3, with a tentative D call TRBD1 (5 bases). CDR1 LGHNA and CDR2 YSLEER come from the germline V gene. This CDR3 is 16 amino acids long. Between the trimmed V and J ends, which lost 1 base and 1 base, there was a span of 11 bases. The CDR3 DNA reads as TGCGCCAGCAGCCAAGCTACAGGAGAGTCTGGAAACACCATATATTTT. Protein: CASSQATGESGNTIYF.

The rearrangement links TRBV7-9 to TRBJ1-5; 7 bases map to TRBD1. The V gene end was trimmed by 5 bases and the J gene end by 3 bases; junction bases not matched to a gene: 4. The CDR3 is 14 amino acids. Germline CDR1 and CDR2: SEHNR and FQNEAQ (reference sequence). The CDR3 region has the DNA TGTGCCAGCAGCCCCGACAGGGTCAATCAGCCCCAGCATTTT. This sequence encodes CASSPDRVNQPQHF.

The chain has TRBV2 and TRBJ1-2; possibly TRBD1 for D (6 bases). Germline-derived CDR1 and CDR2 are SNHLY and FYNNEI. This CDR3 spans 11 amino acids. Trimming cost V 4 bases and J 8 bases, with 8 bases left between them. CDR3 residues: CASSGGLGYTF. CDR3 coding DNA: TGTGCCAGCAGTGGGGGGCTGGGCTACACCTTC.